This TCR beta chain appears in the sequencing data of a study of cytomegalovirus exposure and HLA in healthy donors. It was with 60 Vbeta and 13 Jbeta primers that the PCR ran. Method: immunoSEQ multiplex PCR; TCRdb's copy keeps in-frame clones and lacks some. The sample includes 150,000 to 200,000 clones, approximately 80% of them seen just once. The CDR3 has 15 amino acids. Germline V gene data show CDR1 as SGHRS and CDR2 as YFSETQ. V gave up 4 bases and J gave up 4 bases; unmatched junction bases: 4. The chain links TRBV5-1 to TRBJ2-1, with 11 bases aligning to TRBD2. Sequencing used PBMCs. This TCR was sampled from a woman aged 25 to 45 in good health and CMV-seronegative. CDR3 in amino acids: CASSAGLAVYNEQFF. The DNA for the CDR3 is TGCGCCAGCAGCGCGGGACTAGCGGTGTACAATGAGCAGTTCTTC.